These 13 T cell receptor beta chains share one sample of origin, sequenced in a study of T-cell memory formation after mild COVID-19. TCRdb re-derived calls from the 5' RACE reads in MiXCR, one entry per CDR3 protein. This sample carries about 360,000 distinct CDR3 sequences, about an eighth of them seen once, and the ten largest clones take around a fifth. Sequences were obtained from PBMCs or a T cell subset sorted from them (not recorded which). The receptors were gathered from a man between 18 and 29 years old who had mild COVID-19 (a few samples of this study predate the infection). Cell type and time point are not known.

This clonotype occurred many times. V is TRBV7-2 and J is TRBJ1-2, with D perhaps TRBD1 (5 bases). CDR3 length: 13 residues. Germline values: CDR1 SGHTA, CDR2 FQGNSA. Trimming shortened V by 1 base and J by 8 bases, and 11 bases separated the two germline ends. CDR3 amino acids: CASSLGPGDGYTF. Written as DNA, the CDR3 is TGTGCCAGCAGCTTAGGACCCGGGGACGGCTACACCTTC.

This clonotype was seen a few times. The rearrangement links TRBV19 to TRBJ2-2, with 7 bases identical to TRBD1. The germline V gene has CDR1 LNHDA and CDR2 SQIVND (reference sequence). The CDR3 has 15 amino acids. The junction had 1 base not matched to a gene; V was cut back by 1 base and J by 2 bases. CDR3 nucleotide sequence: TGTGCCAGTAGTATAGGAGGGGGCAACACCGGGGAGCTGTTTTTT. Translation: CASSIGGGNTGELFF.

The chain couples TRBV6-2 or TRBV6-3 to TRBJ1-4; D is uncertain. V gave up 5 bases and J gave up 5 bases, with 9 bases separating them. CDR1 MNHEY and CDR2 SVGEGT come from the germline V gene. The CDR3 extends over 13 amino acids. The CDR3 sequence: CASSEGGNEKLFF. The CDR3 DNA reads TGTGCCAGCAGTGAGGGCGGAAATGAAAAACTGTTTTTT.

This clonotype was found a few times. The junction differs from germline at one of its ends, possibly a read error. The V and J genes are TRBV6-5 and TRBJ2-7; TRBD1 aligns across 8 bases. From germline, CDR1 is MNHEY and CDR2 SVGAGI. This CDR3 is built from 13 residues. CDR3 nucleotides: TGTTCCAGCACCCCTACAGGGGGCTACGAGCAGTACTTC. This codes for CSSTPTGGYEQYF.

This clonotype was seen ten or more times. The V gene is TRBV20-1, the J gene TRBJ1-1; tentative D call: TRBD1 (5 bases). The CDR3 spans 14 residues. Germline V lookup: CDR1 DFQATT, CDR2 SNEGSKA (reference sequence). The V end lost 1 base, the J end lost 3 bases, and 12 bases lay between the germline ends. CDR3 sequence reads: CSARGGSRDTEAFF. CDR3 DNA sequence: TGCAGTGCTAGAGGGGGGTCGAGAGACACTGAAGCTTTCTTT.

V is TRBV6-1 and J is TRBJ2-5; 9 bases are shared with TRBD1. CDR3 length: 14 residues. After removal of 7 bases from V and 5 bases from J, the junction contained 8 bases not matched to a gene. Looked up from germline, CDR1 is MNHNS and CDR2 is SASEGT. CDR3 nucleotide sequence: TGTGCCAGCACAAGACAGGGGGACGGGGAGACCCAGTACTTC. It codes for CASTRQGDGETQYF.

The J gene is TRBJ2-5, the V gene TRBV3-1; D not certain. The CDR3 extends over 14 amino acids. Deletions cut 1 base from V and 2 bases from J, with 8 bases between. In germline, CDR1 is LGHDT, CDR2 YNNKEL (reference sequence). The CDR3 region has the DNA TGTGCCAGCAGCCAAGCGAGGATACAAGAGACCCAGTACTTC. Translation gives CASSQARIQETQYF.

This clonotype was recorded a few times. This chain uses TRBV20-1 with TRBJ2-7; D could derive from TRBD1 or TRBD2 (6 bases each). CDR3 size: 14 residues. CDR1 DFQATT and CDR2 SNEGSKA come from the germline V gene (reference sequence). V gave up 2 bases and J gave up 0 bases, with 11 bases separating them. CDR3 nucleotides: TGCAGTGCTAGAAGGGGGGACAACTCCTACGAGCAGTACTTC. The encoded protein is CSARRGDNSYEQYF.

This clonotype has more than one count but fewer than ten. This rearrangement joins TRBV20-1 to TRBJ2-7, with TRBD2 matching over 8 bases. This CDR3 has 13 residues. Per the germline V gene, CDR1 is DFQATT and CDR2 is SNEGSKA (reference sequence). Trimming took 6 bases from V and 1 from J; bases not matched to a gene: 5. CDR3 residues: CSAHPGGSYEQYF. The CDR3 DNA sequence: TGCAGTGCCCATCCGGGGGGGTCCTACGAGCAGTACTTC.

This clonotype was observed a handful of times. The chain has TRBV6-1 and TRBJ2-3; unclear D gene. CDR3 length equals 14 residues. Germline CDR1 is MNHNS and CDR2 is SASEGT. The V end lost 7 bases, the J end lost 2 bases, and 13 bases lay between the germline ends. CDR3 sequence reads: CASKALPYTDTQYF. CDR3 coding DNA: TGTGCCAGCAAAGCTTTACCCTACACAGATACGCAGTATTTT.

This clonotype was counted a few times. The V call is TRBV11-2, the J call TRBJ1-4; D is possibly TRBD1 (5 bases). The germline V and J ends were trimmed by 0 bases and 10 bases, with 12 bases remaining between them. The CDR3 is 14 amino acids. Germline V CDR1 and CDR2: SGHAT, FQNNGV. The CDR3 protein is CASSLEARGGKLFF. The DNA of the CDR3 is TGTGCCAGCAGCTTAGAAGCAAGGGGAGGAAAACTGTTTTTT.

This clonotype came up a few times. The chain recombines TRBV6-5 with TRBJ2-5; D assignment may be TRBD1 or TRBD2 (5 bases each). The germline V gene has CDR1 MNHEY and CDR2 SVGAGI. There are 17 residues in the CDR3. The ends were cut back, 0 bases at V and 3 bases at J, with 17 bases in the middle. CDR3 loop: CASSYSRGLGLKETQYF. CDR3 nucleotide sequence: TGTGCCAGCAGTTACTCGAGGGGCCTAGGACTTAAAGAGACCCAGTACTTC.

The chain recombines TRBV12-3 or TRBV12-4 with TRBJ1-5; maybe TRBD1 (6 bases). The CDR3 length is 15 residues. V lost 6 bases and J lost 1, with 13 bases in between. CDR3 nucleotide sequence: TGTGCCAGCAGGTCAGGGGTTGTAAGCAATCAGCCCCAGCATTTT. Translated: CASRSGVVSNQPQHF.